This T cell receptor (beta chain) was sequenced in a study of blood T cell repertoires in COVID-19. Overall study: T cells, B-cell-depleted T cells, or PBMCs supplied cDNA or gDNA.

The table came from immunoSEQ multiplex PCR; TCRdb's copy has only in-frame clones and leaves some out. Counted here are about 85,000 clones, 80% to 95% occurring once; the ten biggest clones make up 2% to 2.5%. The germline V gene encodes CDR1 LNHDA and CDR2 SQIVND (reference sequence). This CDR3 has 14 amino acids. The V gene end was trimmed by 6 bases and the J gene end by 3 bases; junction bases not matched to a gene: 7. The sequenced sample was peripheral blood. The V call is TRBV19, the J call TRBJ2-7, with 8 bases lining up with TRBD1. The source is a human donor with active COVID-19. The donor label of this sample is uncertain. The CDR3 DNA follows: TGTGCCAGTAGATCGACAGGGGACCACTACGAGCAGTACTTC. Protein sequence: CASRSTGDHYEQYF.